The 9 T cell receptor beta chains presented below share a single source sample, sequenced in a study of blood T cell repertoires in COVID-19. The protocol was immunoSEQ multiplex PCR, while the TCRdb copy is restricted to in-frame clones and leaves out a portion. The repertoire holds 120,000 to 150,000 clones, approximately 89% seen once, with around 1.5% in the top ten. Material: peripheral blood. Source of these receptors: a human donor in a cohort sampled during active COVID-19.

The chain has TRBV4-3 and TRBJ2-3; 7 bases map to TRBD2. The CDR3 is 14 amino acids. CDR1 is LGHNA, CDR2 YSLEER, per germline. V gave up 1 base and J gave up 4 bases; unmatched junction bases: 2. As DNA, the CDR3 is TGCGCCAGCAGCCAAGCGGGGGGTCCAGATACGCAGTATTTT. Protein sequence: CASSQAGGPDTQYF.

This clone was found once. J is TRBJ1-2 and V is TRBV5-5; 7 nucleotides align to TRBD1. CDR3 size: 14 residues. CDR1 and CDR2 (germline): SGHKS, YYEKEE (reference sequence). J gave up 2 bases and V 4 bases, and 5 bases lay outside the gene matches. The CDR3 region is CASSPTGRNYGYTF. CDR3 coding DNA: TGTGCCAGCAGCCCGACAGGGAGGAACTATGGCTACACCTTC.

The CDR3, as DNA: TGTGCTAGTGGTTTGGTACTTTGGACTAGCGGGCTACGTCCGGAGTTCCCGTACGAGCAGTACTTC. Its translation is CASGLVLWTSGLRPEFPYEQYF. V and J are TRBV12-5 and TRBJ2-7; TRBD2 agrees at 11 bases. Germline values: CDR1 LGHNT, CDR2 FRNRAP. Trimming at V came to 0 bases and at J to 4 bases, leaving 23 bases not matched to a gene. The CDR3 has 22 amino acids.

The chain carries TRBV6-4 and TRBJ2-2, with 7 bases lining up with TRBD1. Germline values: CDR1 MRHNA, CDR2 SNTAGT. The CDR3 sequence is 16 residues long. V was clipped by 2 bases and J by 0 bases; unmatched bases: 3. The chain's CDR3 is CASSDLGQSNTGELFF. The CDR3 DNA reads TGTGCCAGCAGTGACCTGGGACAGTCGAACACCGGGGAGCTGTTTTTT.

The chain employs TRBV5-4 and TRBJ1-1; no reliable D call. Germline values: CDR1 SGHNT, CDR2 YYREEE (reference sequence). V was pared by 0 bases and J by 2 bases, with 11 bases between. CDR3 size: 15 residues. The CDR3 loop is CASSLVFRGNTEAFF. The CDR3, as DNA: TGTGCCAGCAGCTTGGTCTTCAGAGGAAACACTGAAGCTTTCTTT.

In this sample, this clone turned up a few times. The chain employs TRBV2 and TRBJ2-7; possible D gene TRBD1, 5 bases. The CDR3 runs to 14 residues. V dropped 8 bases and J dropped 6 bases, with 20 bases sitting between them. The germline V gene has CDR1 SNHLY and CDR2 FYNNEI. CDR3 loop: CASGPTFLQGEQYF. In nucleotides, the CDR3 is TGTGCCAGCGGACCGACCTTCCTCCAGGGCGAGCAGTACTTC. The complete variable domain, with remaining parts taken from reference TRBV2 and TRBJ2-7, reads EPEVTQTPSHQVTQMGQEVILRCVPISNHLYFYWYRQILGQKVEFLVSFYNNEISEKSEIFDDQFSVERPDGSNFTLKIRSTKLEDSAMYFCASGPTFLQGEQYFGPGTRLTVT.

The V and J genes are TRBV5-5 and TRBJ1-6; 9 bases match TRBD1. Germline CDR1 SGHKS, CDR2 YYEKEE (reference sequence). J lost 10 bases, V lost 2 bases, and 10 bases had no gene match. The CDR3 runs 16 residues. CDR3 residues: CASSFALSDRGSPLHF. In nucleotides, the CDR3 is TGTGCCAGCAGCTTCGCGCTTTCGGACAGGGGCTCACCCCTCCACTTT.

The chain has TRBV6-6 and TRBJ1-1, with D tentatively TRBD1 (6 bases). CDR1 is MNHNY and CDR2 is SVGAGI in the germline V gene (reference sequence). The CDR3 length is 15 residues. V was cut by 5 bases and J by 0 bases, with 13 bases left in between. The CDR3 sequence is CASSLITGLNTEAFF. As DNA, the CDR3 is TGTGCCAGCAGTCTCATAACAGGGTTGAACACTGAAGCTTTCTTT.

V gene TRBV7-9 combines with J gene TRBJ1-1; TRBD1 agrees at 9 bases. The germline gives CDR1 SEHNR, CDR2 FQNEAQ (reference sequence). CDR3 length: 12 residues. With V trimmed by 3 bases and J by 8 bases, 1 base remained unmatched. Here the CDR3 DNA reads TGTGCCAGCAGCTTGGGGACAGGGGAAGCTTTCTTT. It codes for CASSLGTGEAFF.